The 20 T cell receptor beta chains below come from one sample, sequenced in a study of control samples from healthy donors and cancer patients. TCRdb keeps only in-frame clones here, not all; method: immunoSEQ multiplex PCR. The sample yields 90,000 to 100,000 clones, 70% to 80% seen once. The sample consisted of blood. The source of these receptors is a woman under 40 in good health.

The gene calls are TRBV18 and TRBJ2-3; D uncertain. Per germline, CDR1 KGHSH and CDR2 LQKENI. This CDR3 region has 13 residues. Trimming pared 0 bases from V and 4 bases from J, leaving 5 bases between. The CDR3 spells CASSPPSSDTQYF. The CDR3 bases are TGTGCCAGCTCACCACCGAGTTCAGATACGCAGTATTTT.

The rearrangement joins TRBV6-5 to TRBJ2-7; D uncertain. Trimming took 0 bases from V and 3 from J, leaving 9 bases between them. Per the germline V gene, CDR1 is MNHEY and CDR2 is SVGAGI. CDR3 length equals 14 residues. CDR3 DNA: TGTGCCAGCAGTTACTCTCCAGGAGTCTACGAGCAGTACTTC. It yields the protein CASSYSPGVYEQYF.

This rearrangement joins TRBV18 to TRBJ1-3; 7 bases are shared with TRBD1. Trimming took 2 bases from V and 0 from J; bases not matched to a gene: 1. The CDR3 is made up of 15 amino acids. Germline V gene data show CDR1 as KGHSH and CDR2 as LQKENI. The DNA of the CDR3 is TGTGCCAGCTCACCAGGGGACAGCTCTGGAAACACCATATATTTT. Protein product: CASSPGDSSGNTIYF.

The V and J genes are TRBV27 and TRBJ2-2; 15 bases agree with TRBD2. The junction had 12 bases not matched to a gene; V was cut back by 3 bases and J by 4 bases. This CDR3 has 20 residues. Per germline, CDR1 MNHEY and CDR2 SMNVEV (reference sequence). The CDR3 spells CASSFPGLAGGKKATGELFF. The CDR3 coding sequence is TGTGCCAGCAGTTTCCCCGGACTAGCGGGGGGGAAAAAGGCCACCGGGGAGCTGTTTTTT.

The CDR3 reads CASSSDGGGTEAFF. The DNA of the CDR3 is TGCGCCAGCAGCTCGGACGGAGGGGGCACTGAAGCTTTCTTT. The chain carries TRBV5-1 and TRBJ1-1, with D possibly TRBD1 on 6 matching bases. The germline gives CDR1 SGHRS, CDR2 YFSETQ. V lost 3 bases and J 4 bases, leaving 13 bases between the germline ends. The CDR3 covers 14 residues.

This clone showed up many times. The rearrangement joins TRBV2 to TRBJ2-7; D gene uncertain. The V end lost 2 bases, the J end lost 7 bases, and 9 bases lay between the germline ends. The germline V gene encodes CDR1 SNHLY and CDR2 FYNNEI. The CDR3 spans 12 residues. The CDR3 DNA is TGTGCCAGCAGTGAACCCCGGGCGGAGCAGTACTTC. This sequence encodes CASSEPRAEQYF.

DNA for the CDR3: TGCGCCAGCAACCATGGACAGCACTACGAGCAGTACTTC. Translating gives CASNHGQHYEQYF. The chain recombines TRBV4-3 with TRBJ2-7, with a weak D call TRBD1 (6 bases). This CDR3 is built from 13 residues. The germline V and J ends were trimmed by 7 bases and 3 bases, with 13 bases remaining between them. The germline gives CDR1 LGHNA, CDR2 YSLEER.

The rearrangement joins TRBV7-6 to TRBJ1-2; the D gene is possibly TRBD1 (5 bases). The CDR3 sequence is 15 residues long. Germline V gene data show CDR1 as SGHVS and CDR2 as FNYEAQ. Trimming left V 1 base short and J 2 bases short, with 11 bases between. This CDR3 is CASSLGAGVNYGYTF. The DNA of the CDR3 is TGTGCCAGCAGCTTAGGGGCGGGGGTAAACTATGGCTACACCTTC.

This clone was observed once. The chain recombines TRBV14 with TRBJ1-1, with D unclear. The CDR3 is made up of 15 amino acids. The germline V gene encodes CDR1 SGHDN and CDR2 FVKESK. V was pared by 0 bases and J by 2 bases, with 10 bases between. The CDR3 reads CASSQDLTGNTEAFF. In DNA, the CDR3 is TGTGCCAGCAGCCAAGATCTTACCGGAAACACTGAAGCTTTCTTT. Variable domain in full (rest from reference TRBV14 and TRBJ1-1): EAGVTQFPSHSVIEKGQTVTLRCDPISGHDNLYWYRRVMGKEIKFLLHFVKESKQDESGMPNNRFLAERTGGTYSTLKVQPAELEDSGVYFCASSQDLTGNTEAFFGQGTRLTVV.

The chain couples TRBV5-4 to TRBJ1-2; no firm D call. CDR1 and CDR2 (germline): SGHNT, YYREEE (reference sequence). The CDR3 has 13 amino acids. V shed 0 bases and J shed 4 bases, with 7 bases lying between them. Here the CDR3 reads CASSLEHTYGYTF. The DNA for the CDR3 is TGTGCCAGCAGCTTGGAACACACCTATGGCTACACCTTC.

This chain uses TRBV12-3 or TRBV12-4 with TRBJ1-1; D gene unclear. The CDR3 contains 13 residues. V was cut by 7 bases and J by 0 bases, with 9 bases left in between. CDR3 nucleotides: TGTGCCAGCAAAAATACATTGAACACTGAAGCTTTCTTT. Translation gives CASKNTLNTEAFF.

J is TRBJ1-6 and V is TRBV9; D is ambiguous. The CDR3 loop spans 14 amino acids. CDR1 and CDR2 from the germline V gene are SGDLS and YYNGEE. The V gene lost 0 bases and the J gene lost 5 bases, with 6 bases spanning the gap. CDR3 DNA: TGTGCCAGCAGCGTAGCCAGAGATAATTCACCCCTCCACTTT. Amino acid sequence: CASSVARDNSPLHF.

The chain employs TRBV19 and TRBJ1-6; unclear D gene. The CDR3 extends over 15 amino acids. Trimming left V 1 base short and J 7 bases short, with 11 bases between. The germline V gene has CDR1 LNHDA and CDR2 SQIVND (reference sequence). In nucleotides, the CDR3 is TGTGCCAGTAGTATAGGGGAATACGGGAATTCACCCCTCCACTTT. This encodes CASSIGEYGNSPLHF.

The CDR3 DNA reads TGTGCCAGCAGTTACTCGGGCTCCTACTCCTACGAGCAGTACTTC. This encodes CASSYSGSYSYEQYF. The genes are TRBV6-2 or TRBV6-3 and TRBJ2-7; D uncertain. Trimming removed 0 bases at V and 0 bases at J, with 9 bases between. The germline V gene encodes CDR1 MNHEY and CDR2 SVGEGT. This CDR3 region has 15 residues.

The chain joins TRBV4-3 to TRBJ2-7; unclear D gene. Germline V CDR1 and CDR2: LGHNA, YSLEER. Trimming left V 2 bases short and J 2 bases short, with 13 bases between. The CDR3 totals 15 residues. CDR3 protein: CASSQSRSSTYEQYF. In nucleotides, the CDR3 is TGCGCCAGCAGCCAATCGAGGTCCAGTACCTACGAGCAGTACTTC.

J is TRBJ1-1 and V is TRBV5-6, with D possibly matching TRBD1 (6 bases). This CDR3 contains 17 residues. Germline V lookup: CDR1 SGHDT, CDR2 YYEEEE. The V end lost 1 base, the J end lost 0 bases, and 16 bases lay between the germline ends. The CDR3 here is CASSLFRGRGMNTEAFF. In nucleotides, the CDR3 is TGTGCCAGCAGCTTGTTTCGTGGCAGGGGCATGAACACTGAAGCTTTCTTT.

This clone showed up just once. CDR3 amino acids: CASSLGTYQETQYF. CDR3 DNA: TGTGCCAGCAGCTTGGGGACTTACCAAGAGACCCAGTACTTC. The chain uses TRBV5-6 and TRBJ2-5, with a possible D match to TRBD2 (5 bases). The CDR3 length is 14 residues. CDR1 is SGHDT and CDR2 is YYEEEE in the germline V gene. Trimming took 0 bases from V and 0 from J, leaving 6 bases between them.

This clone was counted between two and nine times. The rearrangement joins TRBV6-5 to TRBJ2-3; no reliable D call. Germline V CDR1 and CDR2: MNHEY, SVGAGI. This CDR3 spans 12 amino acids. Trimming pared 8 bases from V and 5 bases from J, leaving 11 bases between. In DNA, the CDR3 is TGTGCCAGCGGATCCCCCGTAGATACGCAGTATTTT. Translated, it gives CASGSPVDTQYF.

The chain has TRBV10-3 and TRBJ2-3, with D uncertain. CDR1 ENHRY and CDR2 SYGVKD come from the germline V gene. The CDR3 runs to 13 residues. V lost 10 bases to trimming and J lost 0 bases, with 11 bases between them. This CDR3 reads CATHDTSTDTQYF. DNA of the CDR3: TGTGCCACCCATGACACAAGCACAGATACGCAGTATTTT.

This clone was observed once. The chain is built from TRBV10-3 and TRBJ1-2, with 8 nucleotides matching TRBD1. Trimming removed 10 bases from V and 2 bases from J; junction bases left unmatched: 9. The CDR3 is 14 residues long. CDR1 ENHRY and CDR2 SYGVKD come from the germline V gene. The CDR3 nucleotides are TGTGCCAGCGACACAGGGGGGCAAAACTATGGCTACACCTTC. Its protein product is CASDTGGQNYGYTF.